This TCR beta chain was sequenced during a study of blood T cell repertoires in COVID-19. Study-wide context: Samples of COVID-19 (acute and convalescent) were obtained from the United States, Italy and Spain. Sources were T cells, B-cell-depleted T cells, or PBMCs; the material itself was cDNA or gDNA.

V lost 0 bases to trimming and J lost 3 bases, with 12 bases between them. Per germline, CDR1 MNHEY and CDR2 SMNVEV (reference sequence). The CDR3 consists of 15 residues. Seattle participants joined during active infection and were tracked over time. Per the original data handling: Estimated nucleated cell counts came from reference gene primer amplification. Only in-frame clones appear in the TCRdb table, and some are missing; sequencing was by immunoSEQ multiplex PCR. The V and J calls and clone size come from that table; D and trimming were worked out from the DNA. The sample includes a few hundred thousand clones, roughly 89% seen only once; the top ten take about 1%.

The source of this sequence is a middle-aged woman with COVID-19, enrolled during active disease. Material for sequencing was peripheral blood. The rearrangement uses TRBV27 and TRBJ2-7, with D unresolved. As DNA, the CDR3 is TGTGCCAGCAGTTTATCCCCCGAGGCTTACTACGAGCAGTACTTC. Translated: CASSLSPEAYYEQYF.